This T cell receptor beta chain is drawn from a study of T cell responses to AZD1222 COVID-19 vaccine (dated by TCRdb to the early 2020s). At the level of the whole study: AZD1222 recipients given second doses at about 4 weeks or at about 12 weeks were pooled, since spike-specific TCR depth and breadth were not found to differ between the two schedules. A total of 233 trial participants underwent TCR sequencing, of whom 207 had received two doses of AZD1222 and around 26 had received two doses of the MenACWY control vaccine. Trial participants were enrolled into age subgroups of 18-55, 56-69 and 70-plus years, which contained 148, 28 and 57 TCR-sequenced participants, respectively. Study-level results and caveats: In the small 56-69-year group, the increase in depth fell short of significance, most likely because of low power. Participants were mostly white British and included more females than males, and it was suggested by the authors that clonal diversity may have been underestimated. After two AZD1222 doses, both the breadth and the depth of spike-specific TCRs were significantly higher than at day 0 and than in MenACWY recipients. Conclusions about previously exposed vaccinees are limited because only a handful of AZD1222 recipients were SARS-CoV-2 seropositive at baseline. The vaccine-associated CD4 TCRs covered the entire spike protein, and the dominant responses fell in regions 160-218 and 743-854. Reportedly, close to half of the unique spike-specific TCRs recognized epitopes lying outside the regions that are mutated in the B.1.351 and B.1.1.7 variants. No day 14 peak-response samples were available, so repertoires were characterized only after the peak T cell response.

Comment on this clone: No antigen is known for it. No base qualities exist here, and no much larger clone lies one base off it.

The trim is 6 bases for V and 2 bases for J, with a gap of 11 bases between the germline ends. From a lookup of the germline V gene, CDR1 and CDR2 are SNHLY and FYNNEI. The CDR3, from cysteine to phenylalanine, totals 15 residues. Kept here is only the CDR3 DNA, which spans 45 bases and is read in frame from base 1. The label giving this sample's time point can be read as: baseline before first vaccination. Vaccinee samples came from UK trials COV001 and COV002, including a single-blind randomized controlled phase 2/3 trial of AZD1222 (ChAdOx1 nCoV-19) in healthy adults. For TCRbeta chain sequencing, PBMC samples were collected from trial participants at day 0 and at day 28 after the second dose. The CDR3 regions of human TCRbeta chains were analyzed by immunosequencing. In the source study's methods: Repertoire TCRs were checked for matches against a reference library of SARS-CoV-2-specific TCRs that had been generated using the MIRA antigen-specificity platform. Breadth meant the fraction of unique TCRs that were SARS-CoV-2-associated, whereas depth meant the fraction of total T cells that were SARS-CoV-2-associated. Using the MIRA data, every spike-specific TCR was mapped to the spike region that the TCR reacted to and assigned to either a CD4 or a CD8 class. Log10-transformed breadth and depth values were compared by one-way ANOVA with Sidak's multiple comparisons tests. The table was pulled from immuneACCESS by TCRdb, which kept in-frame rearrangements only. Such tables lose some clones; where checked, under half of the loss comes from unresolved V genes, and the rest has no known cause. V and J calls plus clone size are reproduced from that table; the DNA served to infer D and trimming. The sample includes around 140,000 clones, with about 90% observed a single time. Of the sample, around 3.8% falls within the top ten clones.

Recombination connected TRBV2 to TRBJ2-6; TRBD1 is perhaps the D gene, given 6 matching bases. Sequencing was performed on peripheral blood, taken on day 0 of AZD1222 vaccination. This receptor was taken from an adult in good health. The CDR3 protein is CASSNEGAGANVLTF. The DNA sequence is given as TGTGCCAGCAGCAACGAGGGGGCTGGGGCCAACGTCCTGACTTTC.